This T cell receptor (beta chain) was sequenced during a study of T cells in localized non-small cell lung cancer. Notes on the study in general: Compared with tumor, uninvolved adjacent lung displayed greater T cell clonality, ranking highest overall.

In regard to this clone: Its antigen is undetermined.

Assay used: immunoSEQ multiplex PCR; TCRdb lists only in-frame clones, some missing. Of around 20,000 clones in the sample, roughly nine tenths were seen once. This sample comprised peripheral blood, obtained before any cancer treatment. This receptor was obtained from a woman between 35 and 70 years old with stage I lung adenocarcinoma.

DNA of the CDR3: TGTGCCATCAGTGACCTGGACGGAGGTAATGAAAAACTGTTTTTT. It codes for CAISDLDGGNEKLFF. The chain couples TRBV10-3 to TRBJ1-4; unclear D gene. Trimming cost V 3 bases and J 4 bases, with 12 bases left between them. CDR3 length equals 15 residues. Germline V CDR1 and CDR2: ENHRY, SYGVKD.